Each of the 31 T cell receptor beta chains below was sequenced from the same sample in a study of blood T cell repertoires in COVID-19 (dated by TCRdb to between 2020 and 2021). Library prep was done by the immunoSEQ multiplex PCR assay. TCRdb holds this immuneACCESS table with in-frame rearrangements only. Some clones are missing; in checked studies, unresolved V genes explain under half, and the rest has no known cause. Recorded for this sample are more than 75,000 clones; more than 75% of them occurred a single time. 13% to 15% of the sample belongs to the ten largest clones. Sequencing was performed on peripheral blood. These receptors were obtained from a woman in her seventies with acute or convalescent COVID-19.

There are a few counts of this clone. V and J are TRBV29-1 and TRBJ1-1, with 7 bases lining up with TRBD1. Unmatched junction bases numbered 13, after V lost 3 bases and J lost 0 bases. CDR1 and CDR2 from the germline V gene are SQVTM and ANQGSEA. The CDR3 covers 17 residues. CDR3 DNA: TGCAGCGTTGACGAGTCGGACAGGCCCTGGGTGAACACTGAAGCTTTCTTT. Translating it yields CSVDESDRPWVNTEAFF. Drawing the rest from reference TRBV29-1 and TRBJ1-1, the complete variable domain is SAVISQKPSRDICQRGTSLTIQCQVDSQVTMMFWYRQQPGQSLTLIATANQGSEATYESGFVIDKFPISRPNLTFSTLTVSNMSPEDSSIYLCSVDESDRPWVNTEAFFGQGTRLTVV.

The chain uses TRBV7-7 and TRBJ1-1; D uncertain. Germline CDR1 SSHAT, CDR2 FNYEAQ (reference sequence). This CDR3 is 13 amino acids long. V lost 2 bases to trimming and J lost 0 bases, with 4 bases between them. The CDR3 DNA is TGTGCCAGCAGCTTATCGGTGAACACTGAAGCTTTCTTT. This codes for CASSLSVNTEAFF. The full variable domain, with the rest looked up from reference TRBV7-7 and TRBJ1-1, is GAGVSQSPRYKVTKRGQDVTLRCDPISSHATLYWYQQALGQGPEFLTYFNYEAQPDKSGLPSDRFSAERPEGSISTLTIQRTEQRDSAMYRCASSLSVNTEAFFGQGTRLTVV.

This rearrangement joins TRBV5-4 to TRBJ2-1, with 13 nucleotides matching TRBD2. The germline V gene encodes CDR1 SGHNT and CDR2 YYREEE (reference sequence). V shed 4 bases, J shed 7 bases, and the junction held 8 bases outside the gene matches. This CDR3 has 16 amino acids. This chain's CDR3 is CASSGGLAGSRNEQFF. In DNA, the CDR3 is TGTGCCAGCAGCGGGGGACTAGCGGGGTCAAGGAATGAGCAGTTCTTC.

This clone was observed once. J is TRBJ1-3 and V is TRBV10-2, with TRBD1 as a possible D gene (6 bases). Trimming removed 4 bases from V and 0 bases from J, with 13 bases in between. The CDR3 runs 16 residues. CDR1 is WSHSY and CDR2 is SAAADI in the germline V gene. CDR3 amino acids: CASSARDIYSGNTIYF. The CDR3 nucleotides read TGCGCCAGCAGTGCCCGGGACATTTACTCTGGAAACACCATATATTTT.

J is TRBJ2-3 and V is TRBV19; D is possibly TRBD2 (7 bases). Germline V gives CDR1 LNHDA, CDR2 SQIVND (reference sequence). The V end was cut by 1 base, the J end by 5 bases, with 16 bases between. The length of the CDR3 is 16 residues. CDR3 sequence reads: CASSIVEQGGRDTQYF. The CDR3 coding sequence is TGTGCCAGTAGTATAGTTGAACAGGGAGGGAGAGATACGCAGTATTTT.

The V call is TRBV13, the J call TRBJ1-5; 10 bases are shared with TRBD1. Trimming cost V 5 bases and J 8 bases; bases outside gene matches: 15. Germline loops: CDR1 PRHDT, CDR2 FYEKMQ (reference sequence). This CDR3 spans 17 amino acids. The CDR3 is CASSVGQGVFGGKPQHF. In DNA form, the CDR3 reads TGTGCCAGCAGCGTCGGACAGGGGGTTTTTGGGGGTAAGCCCCAGCATTTT.

The chain is built from TRBV27 and TRBJ1-5; D is undetermined. The CDR3 contains 14 residues. Between the trimmed V and J ends, which lost 0 bases and 5 bases, there was a span of 8 bases. Germline V gene data show CDR1 as MNHEY and CDR2 as SMNVEV (reference sequence). In nucleotides, the CDR3 is TGTGCCAGCAGTTTATCACCCCCGGATCAGCCCCAGCATTTT. It encodes CASSLSPPDQPQHF.

This chain links TRBV15 with TRBJ2-1, with TRBD2 as a possible D gene (5 bases). V lost 5 bases and J 4 bases, leaving 12 bases between the germline ends. Germline V gene lookup returns CDR1 LNHNV and CDR2 YYDKDF (reference sequence). The CDR3 has 14 amino acids. This CDR3 reads CATSLEVAYNEQFF. CDR3 bases: TGTGCCACCAGCCTGGAGGTAGCGTACAATGAGCAGTTCTTC.

The rearrangement links TRBV6-5 to TRBJ1-1; D is uncertain. CDR1 is MNHEY, CDR2 SVGAGI, per germline. Trimming took 7 bases from V and 3 from J, leaving 12 bases between them. CDR3 length: 13 amino acids. The CDR3 region is CASTGRWDTEAFF. The DNA of the CDR3 is TGTGCCAGCACTGGCAGGTGGGACACTGAAGCTTTCTTT.

This chain joins TRBV12-3 or TRBV12-4 and TRBJ1-1; TRBD1 aligns across 7 bases. The CDR3 extends over 13 amino acids. V trimming: 3 bases; J trimming: 10 bases; junction bases outside the gene matches: 8. The CDR3 nucleotides read TGTGCCAGCAGTTTTGTAGAAGGGGACAGAGCTTTCTTT. Protein sequence: CASSFVEGDRAFF.

The V gene is TRBV20-1, the J gene TRBJ2-2; 9 bases are a match to TRBD2. The ends lost 3 bases at V and 5 bases at J; junction bases unmatched: 10. Germline V gene sequence: CDR1 DFQATT, CDR2 SNEGSKA (reference sequence). This CDR3 is built from 16 residues. CDR3 coding DNA: TGCAGTGCTAGTAAGCTAGCGGGGTGGCGGACCGGGGAGCTGTTTTTT. It codes for CSASKLAGWRTGELFF.

The chain uses TRBV4-1 and TRBJ2-5, with 11 bases fitting TRBD1. The length of the CDR3 is 16 residues. Germline-derived CDR1 and CDR2 are MGHRA and YSYEKL. J gave up 4 bases and V 1 base, and 5 bases lay outside the gene matches. CDR3 residues: CASSQAPGTGGETQYF. The CDR3 nucleotides read TGCGCCAGCAGCCAAGCTCCCGGGACAGGGGGAGAGACCCAGTACTTC.

The CDR3 is CSVERGSGSIADTQYF. DNA of the CDR3: TGCAGCGTTGAAAGGGGGAGCGGGAGTATCGCAGATACGCAGTATTTT. J is TRBJ2-3 and V is TRBV29-1; 8 bases are a match to TRBD2. Germline assignment: CDR1 SQVTM and CDR2 ANQGSEA. The V segment lost 2 bases and the J segment 4 bases; nucleotides outside the gene matches: 11. This CDR3 contains 16 residues.

The chain is built from TRBV12-5 and TRBJ2-1; D gene ambiguous. The ends were cut back, 1 base at V and 7 bases at J, with 14 bases in the middle. The CDR3 is 15 amino acids. The germline V gene has CDR1 LGHNT and CDR2 FRNRAP. The CDR3 sequence is CASGLEPGANNEQFF. The CDR3 DNA sequence: TGTGCTAGTGGTTTGGAACCTGGAGCTAATAATGAGCAGTTCTTC.

This chain joins TRBV4-1 and TRBJ1-1; D is possibly TRBD1 (5 bases). The V gene's germline CDR1 is MGHRA and CDR2 YSYEKL. The V end lost 0 bases, the J end lost 0 bases, and 11 bases lay between the germline ends. This CDR3 has 16 amino acids. The chain's CDR3 is CASSQDDGGVNTEAFF. In DNA, the CDR3 is TGCGCCAGCAGCCAAGATGACGGGGGAGTGAACACTGAAGCTTTCTTT.

The J gene is TRBJ2-6, the V gene TRBV27; tentative D call: TRBD1 (5 bases). Germline-derived CDR1 and CDR2 are MNHEY and SMNVEV (reference sequence). Trimming shortened V by 5 bases and J by 0 bases, and 11 bases separated the two germline ends. The CDR3 extends over 16 amino acids. The chain's CDR3 is CASSETASSGANVLTF. For the CDR3, the DNA is TGTGCCAGCAGTGAGACAGCGAGCTCTGGGGCCAACGTCCTGACTTTC.

The chain is built from TRBV5-4 and TRBJ2-1; 8 positions agree with TRBD2. In germline, CDR1 is SGHNT, CDR2 YYREEE (reference sequence). V lost 4 bases and J lost 4; bases outside the gene matches: 10. This CDR3 has 16 amino acids. The CDR3 here is CASSVYAGGRYNEQFF. The DNA for the CDR3 is TGTGCCAGCAGCGTCTACGCGGGGGGTCGTTACAATGAGCAGTTCTTC.

This clone was detected only a few times. J is TRBJ1-2 and V is TRBV5-4; 11 bases are a match to TRBD1. This CDR3 has 15 amino acids. The junction had 6 bases not matched to a gene; V was cut back by 3 bases and J by 5 bases. Germline CDR1 and CDR2: SGHNT and YYREEE (reference sequence). For the CDR3, the DNA is TGTGCCAGCAGCTATGGACAGGGGGCGGGATATGGCTACACCTTC. Amino acid sequence: CASSYGQGAGYGYTF.

V usage is TRBV6-6 and J usage is TRBJ2-3; no clear D gene. Germline V gene data show CDR1 as MNHNY and CDR2 as SVGAGI (reference sequence). V was shortened by 11 bases and J by 2 bases, with 17 bases between the two germline ends. This CDR3 has 14 residues. Here the CDR3 DNA reads TGTGCCCTCCACGCGGCAGCCTCCACAGATACGCAGTATTTT. Amino acid sequence: CALHAAASTDTQYF.

The chain couples TRBV21-1 to TRBJ2-5; whether TRBD2, the table's D call, matches the DNA was not checked. TRBV21-1 is shown as a pseudogene. CDR3 size: 15 residues. The CDR3 nucleotides read TGTGCCAGCAGCAATGCTAGCGGGGGCCCAGGGACCCAGTACTTC. Translating it yields CASSNASGGPGTQYF.

The chain joins TRBV12-3 or TRBV12-4 to TRBJ2-7; D might be TRBD1 (6 bases). The CDR3 is 12 residues long. Trimming cost V 6 bases and J 6 bases, with 12 bases left between them. CDR3 nucleotide sequence: TGTGCCAGCAGGTTTGGGGGCGGCGAGCAGTACGTC. It yields the protein CASRFGGGEQYV.

CDR3 nucleotides: TGTGCCAGCTCACCGACAAGTGACAGGGTCAGATCAGATACGCAGTATTTT. It is translated as CASSPTSDRVRSDTQYF. V usage is TRBV18 and J usage is TRBJ2-3, with 7 bases that match TRBD1. With V trimmed by 3 bases and J by 4 bases, 13 bases remained unmatched. CDR1 is KGHSH, CDR2 LQKENI, per germline. This CDR3 is built from 17 residues.

This clone was observed once. This chain links TRBV28 with TRBJ2-2; 7 bases agree with TRBD1. The ends lost 6 bases at V and 0 bases at J; junction bases unmatched: 7. Germline CDR1 reads MDHEN; CDR2 reads SYDVKM. The CDR3 runs 16 residues. This CDR3 reads CASSRDSVANTGELFF. The CDR3 region has the DNA TGTGCCAGCAGCCGGGACAGCGTCGCGAACACCGGGGAGCTGTTTTTT.

This chain joins TRBV11-3 and TRBJ2-1; tentative D call: TRBD1 (5 bases). The CDR3 totals 14 residues. Germline V gene data show CDR1 as SGHNT and CDR2 as YENEEA. V was pared by 1 base and J by 5 bases, with 9 bases between. The CDR3 nucleotides read TGTGCCAGCAGCTTAGTTAGGGGTAACAATGAGCAGTTCTTC. Translation gives CASSLVRGNNEQFF.

The V and J genes are TRBV4-1 and TRBJ1-6; no clear D. The CDR3 consists of 17 residues. V lost 0 bases, J lost 8 bases, and 17 bases lay in between. Germline CDR1 is MGHRA and CDR2 is YSYEKL. CDR3 bases: TGCGCCAGCAGCCAAGATACTACCAGAACGAAGGATTCACCCCTCCACTTT. Protein product: CASSQDTTRTKDSPLHF.

J is TRBJ2-5 and V is TRBV5-1; 14 nucleotides line up with TRBD2. V shed 0 bases and J 8 bases; nucleotides not matched to a gene: 6. This CDR3 contains 16 residues. Germline V gene sequence: CDR1 SGHRS, CDR2 YFSETQ. The CDR3, as DNA: TGCGCCAGCAGCTTGGAGGGACTAGCGGGAGTAGGAACCCAGTACTTC. Translation: CASSLEGLAGVGTQYF.

The J gene is TRBJ1-1, the V gene TRBV3-1 (or the pseudogene TRBV3-2); 8 bases fit TRBD1. Germline V lookup: CDR1 LGHDT, CDR2 YNNKEL (reference sequence). With V trimmed by 2 bases and J by 1 base, 6 bases remained unmatched. The length of the CDR3 is 16 residues. CDR3 bases: TGTGCCAGCAGCCAACATATTGGACAGGGGAACACTGAAGCTTTCTTT. This gives the protein CASSQHIGQGNTEAFF.

The genes are TRBV5-6 and TRBJ1-1, with 7 bases that match TRBD1. V was clipped by 0 bases and J by 7 bases; unmatched bases: 6. From germline, CDR1 is SGHDT and CDR2 YYEEEE. This CDR3 is built from 14 residues. This CDR3 is CASSLVAGGGEAFF. CDR3 sequence (DNA): TGTGCCAGCAGCTTGGTGGCAGGGGGTGGTGAAGCTTTCTTT.

The chain carries TRBV5-6 and TRBJ2-7; possible D gene TRBD2, 6 bases. The CDR3 has 13 residues. Deletions cut 4 bases from V and 4 bases from J, with 12 bases between. In germline, CDR1 is SGHDT, CDR2 YYEEEE. Here the CDR3 DNA reads TGTGCCAGCAGCCAAAACGGGGGATACGAGCAGTACGTC. This translates into CASSQNGGYEQYV.

The chain is built from TRBV7-9 and TRBJ2-1; 8 bases map to TRBD2. The CDR3 loop spans 16 amino acids. Germline trimming cut 6 bases from V and 8 bases from J; bases unmatched to any gene: 15. Germline V lookup: CDR1 SEHNR, CDR2 FQNEAQ (reference sequence). The CDR3 DNA sequence: TGTGCCAGCAGTATAAAGACGGGAGGGGCCCTCCATGAGCAGTTCTTC. Translation gives CASSIKTGGALHEQFF.

A single count supports this clone. The CDR3 reads CASSLDSQGRGEQYV. The CDR3 region has the DNA TGTGCCAGCAGCTTAGATTCGCAGGGCAGGGGGGAGCAGTACGTC. V and J are TRBV7-9 and TRBJ2-7, with 7 bases aligning to TRBD1. From germline, CDR1 is SEHNR and CDR2 FQNEAQ (reference sequence). This CDR3 contains 15 residues. The ends lost 1 base at V and 7 bases at J; junction bases unmatched: 10.